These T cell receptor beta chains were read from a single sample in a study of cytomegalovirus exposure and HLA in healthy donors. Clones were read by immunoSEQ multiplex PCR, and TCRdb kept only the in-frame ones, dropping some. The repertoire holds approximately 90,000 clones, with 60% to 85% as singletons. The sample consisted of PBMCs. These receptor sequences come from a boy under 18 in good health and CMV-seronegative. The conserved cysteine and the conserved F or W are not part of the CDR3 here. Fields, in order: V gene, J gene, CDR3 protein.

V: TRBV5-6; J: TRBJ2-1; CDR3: ASSHGTVYNEQF
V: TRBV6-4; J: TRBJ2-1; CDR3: ASSEHGTEYEQF
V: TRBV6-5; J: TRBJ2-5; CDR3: ASSYSTSNVETQY
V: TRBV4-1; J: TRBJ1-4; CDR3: ASSQEPGGATNEKLF
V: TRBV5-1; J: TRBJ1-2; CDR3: ASSQRGTGIHGYT
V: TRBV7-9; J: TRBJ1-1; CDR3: ASTLSIDTEAF
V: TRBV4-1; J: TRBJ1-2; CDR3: ASSPRQGGSYGYT
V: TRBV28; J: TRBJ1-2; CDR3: ASRGASNYGYT
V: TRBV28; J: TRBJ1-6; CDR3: ASSPGQGTSPLH
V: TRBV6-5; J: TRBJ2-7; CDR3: ASSSSGTGTSEQY
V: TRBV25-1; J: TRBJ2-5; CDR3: ASSATSGKYGETQY
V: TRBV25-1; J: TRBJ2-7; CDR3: ASSEYQGVHEQY
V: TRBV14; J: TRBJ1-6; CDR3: ASSQDSRAGLANSPLH
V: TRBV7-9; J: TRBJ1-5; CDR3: ASSLAGDQPQH
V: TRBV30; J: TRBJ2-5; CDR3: AWGGGGQQETQY
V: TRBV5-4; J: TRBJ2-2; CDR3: ASSPNPIAGGRTGELF
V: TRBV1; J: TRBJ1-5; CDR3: TSSQGHRSNQPQH
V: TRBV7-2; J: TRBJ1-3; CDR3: ASSLHQGGAGNTIY
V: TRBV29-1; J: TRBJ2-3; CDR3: SVALAGGNTQY
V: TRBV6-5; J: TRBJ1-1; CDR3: ASSSTGLVNTEAF
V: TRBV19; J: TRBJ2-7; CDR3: ASSMGPSADYEQY
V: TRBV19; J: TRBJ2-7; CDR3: ASSIWGGYEQY
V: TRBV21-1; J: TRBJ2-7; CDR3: ASRKTRWGQGLEQY
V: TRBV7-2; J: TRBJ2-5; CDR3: ASSPRTSGRGETQY
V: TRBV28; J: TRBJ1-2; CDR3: ASSPSGYGYT
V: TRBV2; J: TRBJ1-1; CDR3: ASSEAAAVWTEAF
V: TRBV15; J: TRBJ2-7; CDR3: ATSREDRYYEQY
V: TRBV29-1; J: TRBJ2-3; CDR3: SGSHGTGITDTQY
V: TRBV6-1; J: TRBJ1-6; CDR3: ASSVSHHFYNSPLH
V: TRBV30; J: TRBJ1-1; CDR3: AWSVGTGNDEAF
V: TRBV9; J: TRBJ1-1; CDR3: ASSGAGTGRTEAF
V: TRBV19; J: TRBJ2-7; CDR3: ASSGYEQY
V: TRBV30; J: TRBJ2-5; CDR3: AWSPGQGIQETQY
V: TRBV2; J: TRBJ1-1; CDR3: ASRTARASEAF
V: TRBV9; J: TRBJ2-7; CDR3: ASSPEAGVGEQY
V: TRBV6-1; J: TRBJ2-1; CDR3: ASSPRTALNEQF
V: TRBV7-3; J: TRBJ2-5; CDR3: ASSAGGSETQY
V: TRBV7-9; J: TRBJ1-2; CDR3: ASSGRDTYGYT
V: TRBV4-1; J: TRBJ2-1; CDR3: ASSHDMSSYNEQF
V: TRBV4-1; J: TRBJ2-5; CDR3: ASSQVTGQQETQY
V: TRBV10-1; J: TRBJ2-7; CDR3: ASSIGQSYEQY